The rows below give T cell receptor beta chains drawn from one sample of a study of CD8 T cells in Susac syndrome. TCRdb recomputed calls from the immunoSEQ multiplex PCR reads with MiXCR, one row per CDR3 protein. The data hold 100,000 to 150,000 distinct CDR3 sequences, with nearly 95% observed a single time. Sequencing was carried out using CD4+ T cells from PBMCs. The receptor set was obtained from a human donor in good health. Both conserved end residues are part of each CDR3. D genes are given only for firm matches. The listing skips clone size in some rows; elsewhere it reads once, few, many or a size class.

J	V	size	D	CDR3	DNA
TRBJ2-1	TRBV7-2	-	TRBD2	CASSFTGTSVNEQFF	TGTGCCAGCAGTTTCACCGGGACTAGCGTAAATGAGCAGTTCTTC
TRBJ2-3	TRBV12-3/TRBV12-4	-	TRBD1	CASSYGQGRDTQYF	TGTGCCAGCTCCTATGGACAGGGAAGGGATACGCAGTATTTT
TRBJ2-7	TRBV27	-	TRBD2	CASRPPGGAGEQYF	TGTGCCAGCAGGCCGCCGGGGGGAGCAGGGGAGCAGTACTTC
TRBJ2-5	TRBV18	few	-	CASSPTPQETQYF	TGTGCCAGCTCCCCGACACCACAAGAGACCCAGTACTTC
TRBJ2-7	TRBV5-1	-	-	CASSLDGHSYEQYF	TGCGCCAGCAGCTTGGACGGGCACTCCTACGAGCAGTACTTC
TRBJ1-5	TRBV3-1	-	TRBD1	CASSQGTVSGPQHF	TGTGCCAGCAGCCAGGGGACAGTCTCCGGGCCCCAGCATTTT
TRBJ2-2	TRBV30	-	TRBD1	CAWSVQGASGELFF	TGTGCCTGGAGCGTACAGGGGGCATCCGGGGAGCTGTTTTTT
TRBJ2-5	TRBV5-4	-	TRBD2	CASSAGLAEETQYF	TGTGCCAGCAGCGCGGGACTAGCGGAAGAGACCCAGTACTTC
TRBJ2-1	TRBV5-1	-	-	CASSLSGASYNEQFF	TGCGCCAGCAGCTTGTCAGGGGCCTCCTACAATGAGCAGTTCTTC
TRBJ2-7	TRBV7-2	-	-	CASSDGTLEQYF	TGTGCCAGCAGCGACGGGACCCTCGAGCAGTACTTC
TRBJ1-5	TRBV12-3/TRBV12-4	-	-	CASSFNSNQPQHF	TGTGCCAGCAGTTTTAACAGCAATCAGCCCCAGCATTTT
TRBJ2-1	TRBV10-3	once	-	CAISEGPSSYNEQFF	TGTGCCATCAGTGAGGGACCGAGCTCCTACAATGAGCAGTTCTTC
TRBJ2-7	TRBV3-1	few	-	CASSHDTGLPSSYEQYF	TGTGCCAGCAGCCACGATACGGGACTCCCGAGCTCCTACGAGCAGTACTTC
TRBJ2-7	TRBV20-1	-	TRBD2	CSAAGTSGKSTYEQYF	TGCAGTGCTGCCGGGACTAGCGGGAAAAGTACCTACGAGCAGTACTTC
TRBJ1-5	TRBV7-2	-	-	CASTPGTSNQPQHF	TGTGCCAGCACCCCCGGGACATCAAATCAGCCCCAGCATTTT
TRBJ2-7	TRBV2	-	TRBD2	CASSEQGLAGVEQYF	TGTGCCAGCAGTGAACAGGGGCTAGCGGGAGTCGAGCAGTACTTC
TRBJ1-2	TRBV5-1	-	TRBD1	CASSPGQVGDGYTF	TGCGCCAGCAGCCCCGGACAGGTGGGGGATGGCTACACCTTC
TRBJ2-7	TRBV25-1	-	-	CASSLLGGLNEQYF	TGTGCCAGCAGCCTACTCGGGGGATTAAACGAGCAGTACTTC
TRBJ2-1	TRBV20-1	-	-	CSASDPLNEQFF	TGCAGTGCATCAGATCCCCTCAATGAGCAGTTCTTC